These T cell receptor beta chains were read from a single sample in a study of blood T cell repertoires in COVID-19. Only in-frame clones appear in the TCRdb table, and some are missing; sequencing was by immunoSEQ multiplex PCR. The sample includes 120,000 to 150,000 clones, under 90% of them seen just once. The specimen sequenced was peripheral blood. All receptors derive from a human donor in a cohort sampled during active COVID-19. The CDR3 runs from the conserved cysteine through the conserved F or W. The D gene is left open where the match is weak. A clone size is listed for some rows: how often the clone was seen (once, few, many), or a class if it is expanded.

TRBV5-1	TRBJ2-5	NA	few	CASSYSGQETQYF	TGCGCCAGCAGCTACTCAGGTCAAGAGACCCAGTACTTC
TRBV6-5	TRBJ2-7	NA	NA	CASSAPPTGEQYF	TGTGCCAGCAGCGCACCTCCAACTGGCGAGCAGTACTTC
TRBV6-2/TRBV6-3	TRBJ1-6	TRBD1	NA	CASSVGTDYNSPLHF	TGTGCCAGCAGCGTGGGGACAGATTATAATTCACCCCTCCACTTT
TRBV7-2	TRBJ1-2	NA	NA	CASSLWGGTGGGYGYTF	TGTGCCAGCAGCTTGTGGGGTGGCACGGGAGGAGGATATGGCTACACCTTC
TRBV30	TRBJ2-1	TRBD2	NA	CAFHASGGSYNEQFF	TGTGCCTTCCATGCTAGCGGGGGGTCTTACAATGAGCAGTTCTTC
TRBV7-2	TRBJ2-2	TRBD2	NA	CASSISAGVTGELFF	TGTGCCAGCAGCATCTCGGCGGGGGTAACCGGGGAGCTGTTTTTT
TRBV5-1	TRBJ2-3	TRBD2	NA	CASSLRLAGTVRDTQYF	TGCGCCAGCAGCTTGAGACTAGCGGGGACTGTCAGAGATACGCAGTATTTT
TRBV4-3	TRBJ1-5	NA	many	CASSQDLEGRGQPQHF	TGCGCCAGCAGCCAAGATCTGGAGGGGAGAGGCCAGCCCCAGCATTTT
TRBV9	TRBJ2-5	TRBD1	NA	CASSGGQGARETQYF	TGTGCCAGCAGCGGGGGACAGGGGGCCAGAGAGACCCAGTACTTC
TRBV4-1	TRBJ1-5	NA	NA	CASSQVGGNQPQHF	TGCGCCAGCAGCCAGGTCGGAGGCAATCAGCCCCAGCATTTT